This passage covers 3 T cell receptor beta chains from one sample sequenced in a study of T cell responses to AZD1222 COVID-19 vaccine. Repertoires were generated with immunoSEQ multiplex PCR, while TCRdb's copy carries only in-frame clones and drops some. The sample has tens of thousands of clones, more than 80% seen once. The specimen was peripheral blood, collected 28 days after the second AZD1222 dose. These receptors all come from an adult who received the AZD1222 COVID-19 vaccine.

V gene TRBV10-3 combines with J gene TRBJ1-2; 10 positions agree with TRBD1. V was clipped by 4 bases and J by 4 bases; unmatched bases: 3. Per germline, CDR1 ENHRY and CDR2 SYGVKD. This CDR3 region has 14 residues. CDR3 DNA: TGTGCCATCAGTGCGACAGGGGGCCCCTATGGCTACACCTTC. Protein: CAISATGGPYGYTF.

This clone has a single count. The V call is TRBV14, the J call TRBJ2-2; 8 bases map to TRBD1. CDR3 length equals 15 residues. V was clipped by 3 bases and J by 1 base; unmatched bases: 1. Germline values: CDR1 SGHDN, CDR2 FVKESK. The CDR3 protein is CASSQDRVNTGELFF. CDR3 bases: TGTGCCAGCAGCCAGGACAGGGTGAACACCGGGGAGCTGTTTTTT.

This sequence joins TRBV11-3 and TRBJ2-1; 7 bases are a match to TRBD2. This CDR3 comprises 17 residues. V gave up 5 bases and J gave up 6 bases; unmatched junction bases: 16. Germline CDR1 is SGHNT and CDR2 is YENEEA. DNA of the CDR3: TGTGCCAGCAGCCCAGGCGGGGGAACGGGACTACTCAATGAGCAGTTCTTC. This gives the protein CASSPGGGTGLLNEQFF.